This record concerns one TCR beta chain sequence. As yet, its antigen is unknown. Generated by immunoSEQ multiplex PCR, the TCRdb table keeps only in-frame clones and is missing some. The sample has 100,000 to 150,000 clones, roughly 92% seen once. The sample comes from a study of T cell responses to AZD1222 COVID-19 vaccine. The study, taken as a whole, reports: At study baseline, merely a handful of AZD1222 recipients were seropositive. Most donors were white British and more were female, and clonal diversity was possibly underestimated.

Trimming took 6 bases from V and 6 from J, leaving 14 bases between them. This CDR3 region has 14 residues. Germline V gene lookup returns CDR1 MNHEY and CDR2 SVGAGI. The receptor's source is an adult who received the AZD1222 COVID-19 vaccine. The sample consisted of peripheral blood, taken 28 days after the second AZD1222 dose. This chain uses TRBV6-5 with TRBJ1-4, with D possibly TRBD1 on 5 matching bases. The DNA for the CDR3 is TGTGCCAGCAGGCCAGGGTGGGCGGATGAAAAACTGTTTTTT. Its protein product is CASRPGWADEKLFF.